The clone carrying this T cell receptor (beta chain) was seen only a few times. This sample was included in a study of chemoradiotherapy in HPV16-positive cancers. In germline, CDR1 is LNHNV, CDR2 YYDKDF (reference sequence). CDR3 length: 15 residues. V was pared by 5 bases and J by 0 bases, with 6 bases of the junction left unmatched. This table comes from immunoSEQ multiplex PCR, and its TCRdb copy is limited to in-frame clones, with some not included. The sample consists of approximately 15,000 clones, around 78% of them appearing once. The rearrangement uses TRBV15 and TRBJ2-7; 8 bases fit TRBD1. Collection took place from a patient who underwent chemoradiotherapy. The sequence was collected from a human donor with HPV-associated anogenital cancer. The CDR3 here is CATSARDRSSYEQYF. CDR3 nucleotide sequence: TGTGCCACCAGCGCCCGGGACAGGAGCTCCTACGAGCAGTACTTC.